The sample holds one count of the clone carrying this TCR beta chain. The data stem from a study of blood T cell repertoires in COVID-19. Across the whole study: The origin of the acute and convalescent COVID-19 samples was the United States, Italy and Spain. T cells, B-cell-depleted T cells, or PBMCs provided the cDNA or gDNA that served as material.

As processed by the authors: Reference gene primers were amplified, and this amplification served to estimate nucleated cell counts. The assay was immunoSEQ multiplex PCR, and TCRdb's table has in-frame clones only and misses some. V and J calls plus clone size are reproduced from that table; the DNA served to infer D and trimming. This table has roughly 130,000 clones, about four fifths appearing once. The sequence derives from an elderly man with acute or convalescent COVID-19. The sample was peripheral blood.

The CDR3 protein is CASSLALLQGQSGEQYF. DNA for the CDR3: TGTGCCAGCAGCTTAGCCCTATTACAGGGCCAATCGGGAGAGCAGTACTTC. The chain links TRBV11-2 to TRBJ2-7, with a possible D match to TRBD1 (6 bases). Germline CDR1 and CDR2: SGHAT and FQNNGV. Trimming left V 1 base short and J 7 bases short, with 23 bases between. This CDR3 is 17 amino acids long.